These T cell receptor beta chains were read from a single sample in a study of human T cells and chemical hapten exposure. MiXCR, applied by TCRdb to the RACE reads, yields one record per CDR3 protein. The sample holds about 70,000 distinct CDR3 sequences, around 8.8% seen once. The material sequenced was whole blood, taken in connection with sensitization to the hapten diphenylcyclopropenone (DPC). Source of these receptors: a woman aged 45-60 years with alopecia areata. Some clones in this sample may be carry-over from other donors' samples. Both conserved end residues are part of each CDR3. D genes are given only for firm matches. Where a row states a size, it is once, few, many or the class of an expanded clone; other rows omit it.

clone_size	v_call	d_call	j_call	cdr3_nt	cdr3_aa
many	TRBV7-9	TRBD1	TRBJ1-4	TGTGCCAGCAGCCGAAACAGGGGTTCTAATGAAAAACTGTTTTTT	CASSRNRGSNEKLFF
many	TRBV4-3	-	TRBJ2-5	TGCGCCAGCAGCCCCACCCCAGCGATCCAAGAGACCCAGTACTTC	CASSPTPAIQETQYF
-	TRBV6-5	-	TRBJ1-4	TGTGCCAGCAGACCAAACGGTAGATCGGAAAAACTGTTTTTT	CASRPNGRSEKLFF
-	TRBV7-9	TRBD1	TRBJ2-7	TGTGCCAGCAGCCTACCGGGACAGGGCAACGAGCAGTACTTC	CASSLPGQGNEQYF
many	TRBV25-1	-	TRBJ1-2	TGTGCCAGCAGTGATTTCTATGGCTACACCTTC	CASSDFYGYTF
few	TRBV7-2	-	TRBJ1-1	TGTGCCAGCAGCATCACGTCAGGGTCGGGCACTGAAGCTTTCTTT	CASSITSGSGTEAFF
few	TRBV18	-	TRBJ1-4	TGTGCCAGCTCCCGGACAGAACGAGGAAAACTGTTTTTT	CASSRTERGKLFF
-	TRBV28	-	TRBJ1-5	TGTGCCAGCAGTTTGTCCTTAGCGGGCAATCAGCCCCAGCATTTT	CASSLSLAGNQPQHF
few	TRBV28	TRBD1	TRBJ1-6	TGTGCCAGCAGAGGACAGGGACAAAGCTCCTATAATTCACCCCTCCACTTT	CASRGQGQSSYNSPLHF
-	TRBV30	-	TRBJ2-3	TGTGCCTGGAGTGGCGGGATTCTAGATACGCAGTATTTT	CAWSGGILDTQYF
-	TRBV7-2	-	TRBJ2-3	TGTGCCAGCAGCTCCGGACCATCAGGGCGCGCAGATACGCAGTATTTT	CASSSGPSGRADTQYF
many	TRBV29-1	-	TRBJ1-3	TGCAGCGTTGGCGCCAGCTCTGGAAACACCATATATTTT	CSVGASSGNTIYF
many	TRBV16	TRBD1	TRBJ1-2	TGTGCCAGCAGCCGAATGGCAGGGGGCGATGGCTACACCTTC	CASSRMAGGDGYTF
many	TRBV29-1	-	TRBJ1-2	TGCAGCGTTGCAACCGGGTCTTATGGCTACACCTTC	CSVATGSYGYTF
many	TRBV19	TRBD1	TRBJ1-5	TGTGCCAGTAGGGAGAGGGCGGGACAGATCAATCAGCCCCAGCATTTT	CASRERAGQINQPQHF
many	TRBV7-8	TRBD1	TRBJ1-1	TGTGCCAGCAGCGCCCGGGACAGGGGACTGAACACTGAAGCTTTCTTT	CASSARDRGLNTEAFF
once	TRBV2	TRBD2	TRBJ2-1	TGTGCCAGCAACCCGTTGAGCGGGAGTGGGGGTGAGCAGTTCTTC	CASNPLSGSGGEQFF
-	TRBV4-1	TRBD1	TRBJ2-5	TGCGCCAGCAGCCGAGTGCCAGACAGGGATCTCGAGACCCAGTACTTC	CASSRVPDRDLETQYF
-	TRBV7-9	TRBD1	TRBJ1-1	TGTGCCAGCAGCCCGCGGATCACAGGGGGGGGCACTGAAGCTTTCTTT	CASSPRITGGGTEAFF
many	TRBV20-1	-	TRBJ2-7	TGCAGTGTCGTCCGGGACTCCCTTTTTGAGCAGTACTTC	CSVVRDSLFEQYF
few	TRBV7-6	TRBD1	TRBJ1-1	TGTGCCAGCAGCTTAACCCCCGACAGGGGTGGTTCCACTGAAGCTTTCTTT	CASSLTPDRGGSTEAFF
-	TRBV20-1	-	TRBJ2-1	TGCAGTGCTAGGGGAGGGGGTGTCCAGGTATTTTCCTACAATGAGCAGTTCTTC	CSARGGGVQVFSYNEQFF
few	TRBV12-3/TRBV12-4	-	TRBJ2-7	TGTGCCAGCAGTTTAGCGCGAGGGGAGCAGTACTTC	CASSLARGEQYF
many	TRBV5-6	-	TRBJ2-4	TGTGCCAGCAGCCAAGACAGGTACATTCAGTACTTC	CASSQDRYIQYF
many	TRBV11-2	-	TRBJ2-3	TGTGCCAGCAGCTTAGGCGCGGGGTCCCTAGATACGCAGTATTTT	CASSLGAGSLDTQYF
few	TRBV10-3	TRBD1	TRBJ1-3	TGTGCCATCAGTGCCGACAGGGGGAACACCATATATTTT	CAISADRGNTIYF
few	TRBV27	-	TRBJ2-1	TGTGCCAGCAGTCCCTCCCCCGGGACGCCTTCCTACAATGAGCAGTTCTTC	CASSPSPGTPSYNEQFF
-	TRBV7-8	-	TRBJ2-3	TGTGCCAGCAGCTTGGAAGGCGGGCTGAGCACAGATACGCAGTATTTT	CASSLEGGLSTDTQYF
-	TRBV29-1	-	TRBJ1-1	TGCAGCGTTGCAGATTCGGGGCAAGCTTTCTTT	CSVADSGQAFF
few	TRBV20-1	TRBD2	TRBJ2-1	TGCAGTGCCGCCGTACAGCGGGAGACCCGGAATGAGCAGTTCTTC	CSAAVQRETRNEQFF
many	TRBV12-3/TRBV12-4	-	TRBJ1-4	TGTGCCAGCAGTTTCCTCCCTCACGAGCAACTGTTTTTT	CASSFLPHEQLFF
many	TRBV7-9	-	TRBJ1-6	TGTGCCAGCAGCCCCAGGGGATCTAATAATTCACCCCTCCACTTT	CASSPRGSNNSPLHF